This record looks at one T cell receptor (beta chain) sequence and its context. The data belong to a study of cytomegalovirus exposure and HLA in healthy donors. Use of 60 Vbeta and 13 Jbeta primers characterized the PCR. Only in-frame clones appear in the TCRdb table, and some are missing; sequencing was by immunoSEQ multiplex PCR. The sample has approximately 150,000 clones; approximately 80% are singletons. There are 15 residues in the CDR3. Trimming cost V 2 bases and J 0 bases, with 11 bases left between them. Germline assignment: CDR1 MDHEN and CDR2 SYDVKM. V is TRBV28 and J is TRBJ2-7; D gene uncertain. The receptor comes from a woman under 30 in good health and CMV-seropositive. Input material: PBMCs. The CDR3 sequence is CASSLPGPLSYEQYF. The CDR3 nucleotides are TGTGCCAGCAGTTTACCGGGTCCCCTCTCCTACGAGCAGTACTTC.